A single sample gave rise to the 29 T cell receptor beta chains below, sequenced in a study of cytomegalovirus exposure and HLA in healthy donors (TCRdb year 2017). Library preparation used the immunoSEQ multiplex PCR assay. For the multiplex PCR, a mixture combining 60 forward primers for TCR Vbeta segments and 13 reverse primers for TCR Jbeta segments was used. Entries here come from immuneACCESS through TCRdb and include only in-frame sequences with V and J called. Some clones fail to appear in such tables; in the studies checked, an unresolved V gene covers under half of the shortfall, and the cause of the remainder is unknown. The sample data list under 130,000 clones, and approximately 16% of these were observed just once. The ten biggest clones cover over 0.8% of the sample. Sequencing input: PBMCs. These receptors were collected from a female donor in good health and CMV-seronegative.

The CDR3 DNA is TGCGCCAGCAGCCAAGAACCTCTAGACTATGGCTACACCTTC. Protein sequence: CASSQEPLDYGYTF. J is TRBJ1-2 and V is TRBV4-1; D remains unclear. In germline, CDR1 is MGHRA, CDR2 YSYEKL. This CDR3 spans 14 amino acids. Trimming left V 0 bases short and J 3 bases short, with 8 bases between.

This clone was counted a few times. The chain recombines TRBV10-3 with TRBJ1-2; a possible D gene is TRBD1 (6 bases). Germline CDR1 is ENHRY and CDR2 is SYGVKD. There are 15 residues in the CDR3. V lost 4 bases to trimming and J lost 3 bases, with 15 bases between them. CDR3 residues: CAISGTPQGDYGYTF. The DNA of the CDR3 is TGTGCCATCAGTGGGACCCCACAGGGTGACTATGGCTACACCTTC.

The rearrangement uses TRBV5-4 and TRBJ2-5; 10 positions match TRBD2. The CDR3 totals 15 residues. With 4 bases clipped from V and 5 bases from J, the junction kept 8 bases outside the gene matches. The germline V gene has CDR1 SGHNT and CDR2 YYREEE (reference sequence). The DNA for the CDR3 is TGTGCCAGCAGCAACCAGCGGGAGGGCGGCGAGACCCAGTACTTC. Protein product: CASSNQREGGETQYF.

The CDR3 DNA reads as TGTGCCAGCACGATACTAGCGGGGGTCCCAACCAAAGAGACCCAGTACTTC. Translated, it gives CASTILAGVPTKETQYF. This rearrangement joins TRBV2 to TRBJ2-5, with TRBD2 matching 11 bases. The germline V gene encodes CDR1 SNHLY and CDR2 FYNNEI. The CDR3 is made up of 17 amino acids. Trimming at V came to 7 bases and at J to 3 bases, leaving 13 bases not matched to a gene.

The chain carries TRBV7-2 and TRBJ1-4; D not resolved. V was cut by 1 base and J by 8 bases, with 14 bases left in between. The germline CDR1 and CDR2 sequences are SGHTA and FQGNSA. The CDR3 contains 15 residues. This CDR3 reads CASSLDLGQAEKLFF. The CDR3 DNA follows: TGTGCCAGCAGCTTAGATTTAGGCCAGGCAGAAAAACTGTTTTTT.

The CDR3 spells CASSLLSRAYEQYF. The CDR3 DNA reads TGTGCCAGCAGTTTATTATCCAGGGCCTACGAGCAGTACTTC. The chain has TRBV28 and TRBJ2-7; a possible D gene is TRBD1 (5 bases). The ends were cut back, 1 base at V and 2 bases at J, with 9 bases in the middle. The CDR3 has 14 amino acids. Germline CDR1 MDHEN, CDR2 SYDVKM.

The V and J genes are TRBV7-9 and TRBJ2-7, with a tentative D call TRBD2 (5 bases). The CDR3 has 12 residues. Germline CDR1 reads SEHNR; CDR2 reads FQNEAQ (reference sequence). V lost 5 bases and J lost 7, with 12 bases in between. The CDR3, as DNA: TGTGCCAGCAGCACTCGTCCGGGAGAGCAGTACTTC. Translation gives CASSTRPGEQYF.

This sequence joins TRBV27 and TRBJ2-1; a weak D match, TRBD2 (6 bases). The V gene lost 4 bases and the J gene lost 6 bases, with 16 bases spanning the gap. Germline-derived CDR1 and CDR2 are MNHEY and SMNVEV (reference sequence). The CDR3 covers 15 residues. CDR3 loop: CASSSPGLKGNEQFF. In DNA form, the CDR3 reads TGTGCCAGCAGTTCCCCGGGACTGAAGGGCAATGAGCAGTTCTTC.

This clone turned up a few times. The chain employs TRBV10-3 and TRBJ1-2, with a tentative D call TRBD1 (6 bases). Between the trimmed V and J ends, which lost 7 bases and 3 bases, there was a span of 12 bases. Germline V CDR1 and CDR2: ENHRY, SYGVKD. The CDR3 consists of 13 residues. DNA for the CDR3: TGTGCCATCACCGAGGACAGCCACTATGGCTACACCTTC. Amino acid sequence: CAITEDSHYGYTF.

The chain couples TRBV29-1 to TRBJ1-1, with 9 bases that match TRBD1. The CDR3 covers 11 residues. Germline V gene data show CDR1 as SQVTM and CDR2 as ANQGSEA. V dropped 7 bases and J dropped 7; count of bases not matched to a gene: 4. In DNA, the CDR3 is TGCAGCGCCGGGACAGGGTTTGAAGCTTTCTTT. It codes for CSAGTGFEAFF.

This clone was counted a few times. This chain joins TRBV2 and TRBJ2-1; TRBD1 agrees at 7 bases. V trimming: 7 bases; J trimming: 8 bases; junction bases outside the gene matches: 8. Germline loops: CDR1 SNHLY, CDR2 FYNNEI. The CDR3 is 13 residues long. The CDR3 DNA follows: TGTGCCAGCATAGGGGGCCTTGGGGATGAGCAGTTCTTC. It codes for CASIGGLGDEQFF.

Only a few counts were recorded for this clone. The chain carries TRBV28 and TRBJ2-1; 11 bases are a match to TRBD2. The CDR3 contains 15 residues. Germline values: CDR1 MDHEN, CDR2 SYDVKM. V trimming: 6 bases; J trimming: 8 bases; junction bases outside the gene matches: 9. The CDR3 spells CASSITSGSTHEQFF. The CDR3 nucleotides are TGTGCCAGCAGCATTACTAGCGGGAGTACCCATGAGCAGTTCTTC.

V gene TRBV19 combines with J gene TRBJ1-1, with 11 bases lining up with TRBD1. V was clipped by 6 bases and J by 4 bases; unmatched bases: 10. The germline V gene encodes CDR1 LNHDA and CDR2 SQIVND (reference sequence). The CDR3 spans 16 residues. DNA of the CDR3: TGTGCCAGTAGACACATTACCGGGACAGGGGGCACTGAAGCTTTCTTT. Translated, it gives CASRHITGTGGTEAFF.

This clone was observed a few times. The rearrangement links TRBV6-6 to TRBJ2-3; 7 nucleotides line up with TRBD2. The germline CDR1 and CDR2 sequences are MNHNY and SVGAGI (reference sequence). Trimming at V came to 7 bases and at J to 6 bases, leaving 10 bases not matched to a gene. The CDR3 consists of 14 residues. CDR3 sequence reads: CASIKAGRTDTQYF. The CDR3 region has the DNA TGTGCCAGCATTAAAGCGGGGAGAACCGATACGCAGTATTTT.

CDR3 region: CASTPVYSSYEQYF. The CDR3 coding sequence is TGTGCCAGCACCCCAGTGTACAGCTCCTACGAGCAGTACTTC. The rearrangement uses TRBV6-1 and TRBJ2-7; D gene ambiguous. The ends were cut back, 7 bases at V and 0 bases at J, with 13 bases in the middle. There are 14 residues in the CDR3. Germline V lookup: CDR1 MNHNS, CDR2 SASEGT.

In its sample, this clone was seen a few times. The chain employs TRBV5-5 and TRBJ1-3; 8 nucleotides line up with TRBD1. V lost 4 bases and J lost 4; bases outside the gene matches: 4. CDR3 length: 14 residues. CDR1 and CDR2 (germline): SGHKS, YYEKEE (reference sequence). CDR3 sequence: CASSVGQDGNTIYF. CDR3 in DNA: TGTGCCAGCAGCGTGGGACAGGACGGAAACACCATATATTTT.

There are a few counts of this clone. The V and J genes are TRBV4-3 and TRBJ2-7; TRBD2 is a possible D gene (6 bases). V was pared by 0 bases and J by 5 bases, with 11 bases between. The CDR3 sequence is 14 residues long. CDR1 LGHNA and CDR2 YSLEER come from the germline V gene. CDR3: CASSQDGGSDEQYF. CDR3 nucleotide sequence: TGCGCCAGCAGCCAAGACGGGGGTTCCGACGAGCAGTACTTC.

This clone was recorded only once. The J gene is TRBJ2-7, the V gene TRBV19; weak D call: TRBD2 (6 bases). The CDR3 has 16 amino acids. The V and J ends lost 4 bases and 3 bases respectively, with 19 bases between them. Germline values: CDR1 LNHDA, CDR2 SQIVND (reference sequence). The CDR3 protein is CASSTLPRGHLYEQYF. The CDR3 DNA sequence: TGTGCCAGTAGTACTCTTCCGCGGGGCCACCTCTACGAGCAGTACTTC. The full variable domain, its missing parts supplied by reference TRBV19 and TRBJ2-7, is DGGITQSPKYLFRKEGQNVTLSCEQNLNHDAMYWYRQDPGQGLRLIYYSQIVNDFQKGDIAEGYSVSREKKESFPLTVTSAQKNPTAFYLCASSTLPRGHLYEQYFGPGTRLTVT.

This clone has only a few counts. The V and J genes are TRBV4-3 and TRBJ1-1, with D unresolved. Germline CDR1 is LGHNA and CDR2 is YSLEER. Trimming cost V 4 bases and J 3 bases, with 15 bases left between them. The CDR3 contains 15 residues. The CDR3 DNA reads TGCGCCAGCAGCCTTCTCCTCCGGGTCGACACTGAAGCTTTCTTT. Its translation is CASSLLLRVDTEAFF.

This clone was counted between two and nine times. The rearrangement links TRBV4-2 to TRBJ2-1, with TRBD2 matching over 10 bases. The trim removed 4 bases at V and 7 bases at J, leaving 13 bases unmatched. Germline assignment: CDR1 LGHNA and CDR2 YNFKEQ. The CDR3 sequence is 17 residues long. CDR3 sequence (DNA): TGTGCCAGCAGCCTAAGCGCCGGGACTAGCGCCTCGAATGAGCAGTTCTTC. Translating gives CASSLSAGTSASNEQFF.

The rearrangement links TRBV4-1 to TRBJ2-7; possibly TRBD1 for D (6 bases). CDR3 size: 15 residues. Trimming removed 4 bases at V and 1 base at J, with 14 bases between. The germline gives CDR1 MGHRA, CDR2 YSYEKL. Here the CDR3 DNA reads TGCGCCAGCAGCCTTAGAATCAGGGGTTCCTACGAGCAGTACTTC. Translating it yields CASSLRIRGSYEQYF.

This chain joins TRBV7-9 and TRBJ1-1, with D maybe TRBD1 (5 bases). In germline, CDR1 is SEHNR, CDR2 FQNEAQ (reference sequence). This CDR3 has 11 residues. The V gene lost 6 bases and the J gene lost 7 bases, with 9 bases spanning the gap. The CDR3, as DNA: TGTGCCAGCAGAGGGGCATTTGAAGCTTTCTTT. Its translation is CASRGAFEAFF.

In this sample, this clone turned up a few times. This chain joins TRBV7-2 and TRBJ2-5; tentative D call: TRBD2 (6 bases). The CDR3 loop spans 16 amino acids. Trimming pared 5 bases from V and 2 bases from J, leaving 18 bases between. CDR1 is SGHTA and CDR2 is FQGNSA in the germline V gene. The CDR3 here is CASSVEGTLTQETQYF. The CDR3 region has the DNA TGTGCCAGCAGCGTTGAAGGGACTCTGACACAAGAGACCCAGTACTTC.

This chain uses TRBV15 with TRBJ1-6, with TRBD1 matching 8 bases. The germline CDR1 and CDR2 sequences are LNHNV and YYDKDF (reference sequence). The CDR3 runs 15 residues. J was trimmed by 9 bases and V by 1 base; bases with no gene match: 5. CDR3 sequence: CATSRVQGDSSPLHF. CDR3 in DNA: TGTGCCACCAGCAGAGTACAGGGGGATAGTTCACCCCTCCACTTT.

This clone appeared a few times. V is TRBV2 and J is TRBJ2-7, with 9 positions matching TRBD1. After removal of 8 bases from V and 2 bases from J, the junction contained 10 bases not matched to a gene. Germline V lookup: CDR1 SNHLY, CDR2 FYNNEI. CDR3 length: 15 amino acids. The CDR3 DNA follows: TGTGCCAGCCAGCTACAGGGGGCTTTACCCTACGAGCAGTACTTC. Its translation: CASQLQGALPYEQYF.

This clone showed up just a few times. The genes are TRBV29-1 and TRBJ1-1; D is possibly TRBD1 (5 bases). There are 11 residues in the CDR3. Germline V lookup: CDR1 SQVTM, CDR2 ANQGSEA. Trimming shortened V by 6 bases and J by 6 bases, and 11 bases separated the two germline ends. The CDR3 nucleotides read TGCAGCGTAGCCGCGGGGGCTGAAGCTTTCTTT. Encoded protein: CSVAAGAEAFF.

This clone was counted only a few times. CDR3 region: CATLGTETNYGYTF. CDR3 DNA sequence: TGTGCCACCCTAGGGACAGAAACTAACTATGGCTACACCTTC. The V gene is TRBV28, the J gene TRBJ1-2; 7 nucleotides line up with TRBD1. With V trimmed by 10 bases and J by 0 bases, 8 bases remained unmatched. The germline CDR1 and CDR2 sequences are MDHEN and SYDVKM. This CDR3 contains 14 residues.

There are a few counts of this clone. The CDR3 DNA reads as TGTGCCAGCAGTTCCTCTGGCGGGGGGGCCAGAGAGACCCAGTACTTC. It translates to CASSSSGGGARETQYF. The chain couples TRBV6-5 to TRBJ2-5; 9 bases line up with TRBD2. This CDR3 comprises 16 residues. Germline CDR1 MNHEY, CDR2 SVGAGI. The V and J ends lost 4 bases and 4 bases, in that order; junction bases with no gene match: 10.

This clone was detected only a few times. The junction departs from the called germline gene at one end, perhaps through a read error. The CDR3 DNA sequence: TGTGCTAGCAGCCCTGCGACTAGCGCGGTTGAGCAGTTCTTC. Translated, it gives CASSPATSAVEQFF. The chain links TRBV7-7 to TRBJ2-1, with TRBD2 matching over 8 bases. This CDR3 spans 14 amino acids. CDR1 is SSHAT and CDR2 is FNYEAQ in the germline V gene (reference sequence).